What follows is one TCR beta chain and its context. The data are from a study of CD8+CD57+ T cells in acquired aplastic anemia. CDR3 and TCR beta VDJ profiling relied on genomic DNA as the template. TCRdb reanalysed the reads using MiXCR and keeps one entry per CDR3 protein. The sample shows hundreds of thousands of distinct CDR3 sequences, around 30% of them seen only once. Whoever was chosen for sequencing had shown CD8+CD57+ cell expansion by flow cytometry. Trimming shortened V by 7 bases and J by 3 bases, and 19 bases separated the two germline ends. The V gene's germline CDR1 is KGHDR and CDR2 SFDVKD. CDR3 length: 16 amino acids.

The TCR comes from a human donor with aplastic anemia. J is TRBJ2-3 and V is TRBV24-1; D is possibly TRBD2 (5 bases). Sequences were obtained from sorted CD4+, CD8+, or CD8+CD57+ T cells (not recorded which) from PBMCs. CDR3 sequence: CATSNPVGGLTDTQYF. In DNA, the CDR3 is TGTGCCACCAGCAACCCAGTAGGCGGGCTAACAGATACGCAGTATTTT.